The rows below give T cell receptor beta chains drawn from one sample of a study of OX40 agonist ivuxolimab in advanced cancers. Clones were sequenced by immunoSEQ multiplex PCR, and TCRdb holds only the in-frame ones, with some missing. The table lists about 75,000 clones, 85% to 90% of them singletons, with approximately 7.7% in the top ten. The specimen was CD4+ or CD8+ T cells sorted from blood, collected in a trial of the OX40 agonist ivuxolimab. The receptors were gathered from an adult with an advanced solid tumor such as melanoma, head and neck, liver or kidney cancer. Both conserved end residues are part of each CDR3. The size entry is marked missing in some rows and otherwise reads once, few, many or a size class.

>.|TRBJ1-1|TRBV9
CASSVTIGLGTEAFF
>.|TRBJ2-5|TRBV7-9
CASSLLETQYF
>.|TRBJ2-7|TRBV18
CASSPGQATSYEQYF
>.|TRBJ1-4|TRBV7-9
CASSLRTEKLFF
>.|TRBJ2-7|TRBV9
CASSVSTGTSGSNYEQYF
>.|TRBJ1-4|TRBV13
CASSWGGREKLFF
>.|TRBJ2-7|TRBV28
CASSRGAVYEQYF
>.|TRBJ2-3|TRBV5-4
CASSLRRQISTDTQYF
>.|TRBJ1-1|TRBV6-1
CASKQGHTEAFF
>.|TRBJ2-3|TRBV6-5
CASSYRGGGGTDTQYF
>.|TRBJ1-1|TRBV19
CASSHGLMVNTEAFF
>.|TRBJ2-3|TRBV25-1
CASQTRDSTDTQYF
>.|TRBJ1-1|TRBV10-2
CASSWDRLSTEAFF
>.|TRBJ1-5|TRBV5-6
CASSLWTVSNQPQHF
>.|TRBJ2-2|TRBV11-3
CASSVGTGELFF
>.|TRBJ2-1|TRBV7-8
CASSYASGTEQFF
>once|TRBJ2-2|TRBV6-6
CASSRPGLIGELFF
>.|TRBJ2-1|TRBV6-5
CASRGQVFGNEQFF
>once|TRBJ2-6|TRBV5-1
CASSLTGVPGANVLTF
>.|TRBJ2-3|TRBV5-1
CASGDGSTDTQYF
>.|TRBJ1-2|TRBV9
CASSVDLGVEDYTF
>.|TRBJ2-7|TRBV5-1
CASSARLVLAGEGEQYF
>.|TRBJ2-3|TRBV2
CAGYAGGGTDTQYF
>.|TRBJ2-1|TRBV7-3
CASSPYGGTTFSEQFF
>once|TRBJ2-1|TRBV21-1
CASTNIKGEGREQFF
>medium-sized|TRBJ1-5|TRBV5-8
CASSLGQGFRQPQHF
>.|TRBJ2-7|TRBV21-1
CASSIHPPDRVFYEQYF
>.|TRBJ2-5|TRBV7-6
CASIRGQGAGETQYF
>.|TRBJ2-5|TRBV5-4
CASSFRGVETQYF
>.|TRBJ2-2|TRBV11-1
CASSLALAGSFTGELFF
>.|TRBJ2-7|TRBV5-1
CASSLGYEQYF
>.|TRBJ2-1|TRBV18
CASSPTSGGYNEQFF
>.|TRBJ2-7|TRBV18
CASSPGLAGPYEQYF
>.|TRBJ2-2|TRBV4-1
CASSQASGVRGSPGELFF
>.|TRBJ2-2|TRBV19
CASSIGATGELFF
>.|TRBJ2-1|TRBV2
CASVYRDSQEEQFF
>.|TRBJ2-7|TRBV28
CASRGFFGGKYYEQYF
>.|TRBJ2-6|TRBV6-1
CASSDAGSGANVLTF
>.|TRBJ2-1|TRBV7-2
CASRVRDEQFF